This T cell receptor beta chain was recovered during a study of blood T cell repertoires in COVID-19. The CDR3 has 16 amino acids. Germline-derived CDR1 and CDR2 are MDHEN and SYDVKM. With V trimmed by 6 bases and J by 8 bases, 16 bases remained unmatched. The method was immunoSEQ multiplex PCR; TCRdb's version includes in-frame clones alone and lacks a portion of them. Counted here are a few hundred thousand clones, about 91% occurring once; the ten biggest clones make up roughly a tenth. The TCR originated in a woman aged 35 to 49 who had recovered from COVID-19. This chain links TRBV28 with TRBJ1-2, with 9 nucleotides matching TRBD1. Sequenced material: PBMCs or T cells enriched from blood (not recorded which). The CDR3 spells CASRLRTGAHPGGYTF. For the CDR3, the DNA is TGTGCCAGCAGGCTTAGGACAGGGGCCCACCCCGGAGGCTACACCTTC.